This T cell receptor beta chain was identified during a study of vaccination and CD4 T cells after COVID-19 (dated by TCRdb to between 2021 and 2024). Some background on the complete study: Convalescent patients had a positive SARS-CoV-2 result on nasal swab PCR, and of these patients, nine had mild disease and one had severe disease. In 10 COVID-19 convalescent patients and a handful of infection-naive healthy vaccine recipients, the spike-specific CD4+ TCR repertoire before mRNA vaccination was compared with the repertoire after mRNA vaccination. Culture stimuli were overlapping spike peptide pools from SARS-CoV-2 and from the common cold coronaviruses HCoV-NL63, HCoV-OC43 and HCoV-229E. In control cultures, a CEFX viral epitope pool was used as positive control, an HIV-1 Nef peptide pool was used as negative control, or no peptide was added. Post-vaccine blood samples were collected a median of approximately 72 days after the second vaccine dose, ranging from about 14 to 241 days. Post-COVID blood samples from convalescent patients were collected a median of approximately 100 days after diagnosis, with a range of roughly 30 to 161 days. Participants received two doses of either the Pfizer-BioNTech BNT162b2 vaccine (n=8) or the Moderna mRNA-1273 vaccine (n=2). The convalescent cohort comprised six males and four females, including two Hispanic individuals, seven Caucasians, two Asians and one multiracial person. On the study overall, not on this receptor specifically: In convalescent patients, a median roughly 85% of post-vaccine SARS-CoV-2-reactive clones were detected only after vaccination, and vaccine-specific priming was suggested by this finding. Relatively few convalescent patients were included in the study, and early timepoints after natural infection were not analyzed. Of the vaccine-specific clones found in convalescent patients, nearly all (304 of 307) were mono-reactive for SARS-CoV-2 spike instead of being cross-reactive with common cold coronaviruses. An increase in the median number of SARS-CoV-2-reactive clonotypes from some 20 after infection to 35 to 40 after vaccination was observed, but the change was not found to be significant.

In light of the paper, this sample's treatment or condition label describes: roughly nine-day PBMC culture with coronavirus spike peptide pools or control peptides (ViraFEST assay). To expand antigen-specific T cells with peptide pools and then pick out the expanded clonotypes through TCR sequencing, the study relied on the ViraFEST assay. The positive SARS-CoV-2 PCR tests of the convalescent patients were dated from March to December 2020, before the Alpha, Beta and Delta variants emerged in the United States. Each well held 2.1 million or so PBMCs cultured in IMDM containing around 5.1% human AB serum and approximately 9.4 IU/ml IL-2, with 10 ug/ml peptide pools added. On days 3 and 7, half of the culture medium was replaced with fresh IL-2-containing medium. After approximately 10 days of culture, CD4+ T cells were isolated by negative selection using the EasySep CD4+ T cell isolation kit. PBMCs were separated from whole blood using Ficoll-Paque Plus gradient centrifugation and then either used fresh or cryopreserved at -140C. Each culture condition was generally run in triplicate wells.

Receptors were amplified or captured by PCR. DNA from cultured CD4+ T cells was subjected to TCR sequencing with the Oncomine TCR Beta short-read assay at the Johns Hopkins FTIC core. The QIAamp micro DNA kit was used to extract genomic DNA from the cultured CD4+ T cells. The Oncomine TCR Beta libraries from cultured CD4+ T cells were pooled using unique dual indexes and then sequenced on an Illumina iSeq 100. The published analysis was carried out like this. Non-productive sequences were removed, and CDR3s that did not start with C, did not end with F or W, or were shorter than 7 amino acids were discarded. The MANAFEST web application identified antigen-specific clonotypes by comparing peptide-stimulated wells against reference wells and other culture wells. For a clone to be called positive, the clone needed an FDR below 0.05, an odds ratio above 5, and a productive frequency above 0.1% in at least two of three replicate wells. A clonotype was classed as cross-reactive if the clonotype showed significant expansion both in SARS-CoV-2 spike wells and in at least one common cold coronavirus spike condition. CDR3 homology was assessed with Levenshtein distances (stringdist) and unrooted phylogenetic trees (ape) in R version 3.6.1. Starting from the raw public reads, TCRdb applied fastp trimming at Q25, assembled clones with MiXCR and retained in-frame beta chains. For every CDR3 protein sequence, its rows merge into one entry that carries the most common genes and DNA. In this record, the V and J calls reflect TCRdb's handling and not the investigators' own analysis. The sample table records around 12,000 distinct CDR3 sequences; 45% to 55% of these occur just once. In total, the top ten clones hold 20% to 25% of the sample.

The germline V gene encodes CDR1 MNHNS and CDR2 SASEGT. Including the terminal cysteine and phenylalanine, the CDR3 comprises 19 residues. Only the CDR3 DNA stays, 57 bases, in frame from base 1. Ends trimmed: V by 9 bases, J by 0 bases; bases unmatched to a gene: 16. A note on this clonotype: Its antigen remains unidentified. Nothing much larger sits one base from this clone, and base qualities are not available.

The rearranged segments are TRBV6-1 and TRBJ2-1; 11 bases in between match TRBD2. The sequenced sample was CD4+ T cells from blood, cultured in vitro. The TCR comes from a human donor who had recovered from COVID-19. The nucleotide sequence reads as follows: TGTGCCAGTAAACGGCTCACCCACGGGACTAGCGGCTCCTACAATGAGCAGTTCTTC. This codes for CASKRLTHGTSGSYNEQFF.